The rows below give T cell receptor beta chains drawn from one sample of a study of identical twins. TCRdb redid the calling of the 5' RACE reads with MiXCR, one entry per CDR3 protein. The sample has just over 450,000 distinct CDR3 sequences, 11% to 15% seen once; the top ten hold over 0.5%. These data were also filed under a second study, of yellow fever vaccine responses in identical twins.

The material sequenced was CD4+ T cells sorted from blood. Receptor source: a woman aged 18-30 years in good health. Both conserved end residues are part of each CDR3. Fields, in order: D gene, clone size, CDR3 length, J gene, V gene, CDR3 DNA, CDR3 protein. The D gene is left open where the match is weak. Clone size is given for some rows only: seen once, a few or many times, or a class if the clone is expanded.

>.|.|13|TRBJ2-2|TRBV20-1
TGCAGTGCTTTTCGGGGGAACACCGGGGAGCTGTTTTTT
CSAFRGNTGELFF
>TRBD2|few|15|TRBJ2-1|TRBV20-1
TGCAGTGCTAGACTCCCGGGACTAGCTTCCAATGAGCAGTTCTTC
CSARLPGLASNEQFF
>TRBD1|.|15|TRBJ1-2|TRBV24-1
TGTGCCACCAGTGATCAAACAGGGGAGGCCTTTGTTTACACCTTC
CATSDQTGEAFVYTF
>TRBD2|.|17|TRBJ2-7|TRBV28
TGTGCCAGCAGGGCTGGGCGGGGGGGCCAATACTCCTACGAGCAGTACTTC
CASRAGRGGQYSYEQYF
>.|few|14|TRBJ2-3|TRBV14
TGTGCCAGCAGCCAGCGGTGGACCGCCTATACGCAGTATTTT
CASSQRWTAYTQYF
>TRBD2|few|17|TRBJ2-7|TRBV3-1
TGTGCCAGCAGCCAAGGAGGACTAGCGCCGTCAAGAGACGAGCAGTACTTC
CASSQGGLAPSRDEQYF
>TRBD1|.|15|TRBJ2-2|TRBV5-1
TGCGCCAGCAGCCAGACAGGGATTTCGACCGGGGAGCTGTTTTTT
CASSQTGISTGELFF
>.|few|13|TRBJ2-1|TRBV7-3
TGTGCCAGCAGCTTACAGGGAAACAATGAGCAGTTCTTC
CASSLQGNNEQFF
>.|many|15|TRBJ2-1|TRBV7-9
TGTGCCAGCAGCTTCGGGGACATTCCCTACAATGAGCAGTTCTTC
CASSFGDIPYNEQFF
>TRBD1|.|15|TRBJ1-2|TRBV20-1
TGCAGTGCTAGAGGATCAGGACAGGAATTGGGGGGCTACACCTTC
CSARGSGQELGGYTF
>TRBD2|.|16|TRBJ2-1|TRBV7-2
TGTGCCAGCAGCTTGTTAGCGGGAGGGTACTACAATGAGCAGTTCTTC
CASSLLAGGYYNEQFF
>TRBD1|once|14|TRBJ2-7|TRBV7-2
TGTGCCAGCAGAATGACAGGGGGCGAATTCGAGCAGTACTTC
CASRMTGGEFEQYF
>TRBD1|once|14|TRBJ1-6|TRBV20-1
TGCAGTTCCCAGGGGGGTGGCTATAATTCACCCCTCCACTTT
CSSQGGGYNSPLHF
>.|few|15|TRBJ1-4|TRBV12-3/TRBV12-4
TGTGCCAGCAGTCCCGGGTGGGGGGATAATGAAAAACTGTTTTTT
CASSPGWGDNEKLFF
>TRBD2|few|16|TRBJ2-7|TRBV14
TGTGCCAGCAGCCAAGCTACTAGCGGGGGGACCTACGAGCAGTACTTC
CASSQATSGGTYEQYF
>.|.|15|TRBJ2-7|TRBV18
TGTGCCAGCTCACCAAACGGTCTGGGGGCGTCGGAGCAGTACTTC
CASSPNGLGASEQYF
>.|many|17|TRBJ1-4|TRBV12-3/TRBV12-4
TGTGCCAGCAGTTATCAGGGCCCACTGCCAACTAATGAAAAACTGTTTTTT
CASSYQGPLPTNEKLFF